The 19 T cell receptor beta chains given below trace back to one sample, sequenced in a study of response to subunit inactivated influenza vaccine. MiXCR, run by TCRdb on the RT-PCR reads, gives a single entry per CDR3 protein. The table has 200,000 to 300,000 distinct CDR3 sequences, 10% to 15% seen once; the top ten hold more than 7%. Sequenced here: non-naive T cells sorted from PBMCs, sampled 14 days before vaccination. All receptors come from a man in his fifties who received an inactivated influenza vaccine.

The chain employs TRBV10-3 and TRBJ1-6; D remains unclear. Germline values: CDR1 ENHRY, CDR2 SYGVKD. There are 15 residues in the CDR3. V was trimmed by 2 bases and J by 6 bases, leaving 11 bases between them. CDR3 in DNA: TGTGCCATCAGTGAGGTGGCTAAGGTTAATTCACCCCTCCACTTT. Translation: CAISEVAKVNSPLHF.

The chain uses TRBV6-5 and TRBJ2-2, with D perhaps TRBD2 (6 bases). CDR3 length equals 16 residues. CDR1 is MNHEY and CDR2 is SVGAGI in the germline V gene. The V end was cut by 2 bases, the J end by 6 bases, with 16 bases between. This CDR3 reads CASSYPGGGAAGELFF. DNA for the CDR3: TGTGCCAGCAGTTACCCGGGTGGAGGGGCGGCCGGGGAGCTGTTTTTT.

This clonotype occurred many times. The rearrangement links TRBV12-3 or TRBV12-4 to TRBJ1-2, with no clear D. The V and J ends lost 4 bases and 5 bases respectively, with 8 bases between them. The CDR3 runs 12 residues. CDR3 sequence: CASSYMGYGYTF. The CDR3 bases are TGTGCCAGCAGTTATATGGGGTATGGCTACACCTTC.

This clonotype showed up just a few times. The rearrangement joins TRBV20-1 to TRBJ2-7; 16 bases align to TRBD2. The trim removed 4 bases at V and 0 bases at J, leaving 3 bases unmatched. The length of the CDR3 is 16 residues. CDR1 and CDR2 (germline): DFQATT, SNEGSKA (reference sequence). In DNA, the CDR3 is TGCAGTGCTACCGGGACTAGCGGGAGGGTCTCCTACGAGCAGTACTTC. Translation: CSATGTSGRVSYEQYF.

The chain has TRBV19 and TRBJ1-5, with D hard to call. Germline-derived CDR1 and CDR2 are LNHDA and SQIVND (reference sequence). This CDR3 comprises 16 residues. V lost 2 bases to trimming and J lost 7 bases, with 18 bases between them. CDR3 DNA sequence: TGTGCCAGTAGTATAAGCGGTCGGTTGCGGGGACAGCCCCAGCATTTT. Protein product: CASSISGRLRGQPQHF.

The chain carries TRBV6-1 and TRBJ1-5, with D possibly being TRBD1 (5 bases). Germline V gene data show CDR1 as MNHNS and CDR2 as SASEGT. Trimming cost V 6 bases and J 2 bases, with 8 bases left between them. The CDR3 covers 13 residues. CDR3 bases: TGTGCCAGCAGAGGGGTCGGCAATCAGCCCCAGCATTTT. Translated, it gives CASRGVGNQPQHF.

This clonotype has more than one count but fewer than ten. The CDR3 region is CASSLKNQPQHF. DNA for the CDR3: TGTGCCAGCAGCTTAAAGAATCAGCCCCAGCATTTT. The V and J genes are TRBV7-9 and TRBJ1-5; no clear D gene. Germline CDR1 and CDR2: SEHNR and FQNEAQ (reference sequence). This CDR3 comprises 12 residues. V was shortened by 2 bases and J by 4 bases, with 3 bases between the two germline ends. Together with reference TRBV7-9 and TRBJ1-5, the CDR3 gives the full variable domain: DTGVSQNPRHKITKRGQNVTFRCDPISEHNRLYWYRQTLGQGPEFLTYFQNEAQLEKSRLLSDRFSAERPKGSFSTLEIQRTEQGDSAMYLCASSLKNQPQHFGDGTRLSIL.

This rearrangement joins TRBV20-1 to TRBJ2-4; a possible D gene is TRBD2 (6 bases). The CDR3 is 13 amino acids. Germline values: CDR1 DFQATT, CDR2 SNEGSKA (reference sequence). Trimming left V 3 bases short and J 8 bases short, with 14 bases between. CDR3 region: CSASSRLVYIQYF. CDR3 in DNA: TGCAGTGCTAGTTCTCGACTAGTTTACATTCAGTACTTC.

This clonotype was observed many times. The chain uses TRBV20-1 and TRBJ2-2; D is possibly TRBD1 (6 bases). This CDR3 is built from 14 residues. Trimming removed 1 base from V and 2 bases from J, with 8 bases in between. From germline, CDR1 is DFQATT and CDR2 SNEGSKA (reference sequence). DNA for the CDR3: TGCAGTGCTAGAGGGGACACCAACACCGGGGAGCTGTTTTTT. It encodes CSARGDTNTGELFF.

The rearrangement joins TRBV5-4 to TRBJ1-2, with D unclear. V shed 0 bases and J shed 4 bases, with 13 bases lying between them. Germline lookup yields CDR1 SGHNT and CDR2 YYREEE (reference sequence). This CDR3 has 15 residues. The CDR3 loop is CASSLGGDGSYGYTF. DNA for the CDR3: TGTGCCAGCAGCTTGGGGGGTGACGGCTCCTATGGCTACACCTTC.

The genes are TRBV14 and TRBJ2-1; 8 nucleotides align to TRBD1. Germline lookup yields CDR1 SGHDN and CDR2 FVKESK. The length of the CDR3 is 17 residues. V lost 3 bases and J lost 2; bases outside the gene matches: 9. Here the CDR3 reads CASSQENGQGTYNEQFF. The CDR3 coding sequence is TGTGCCAGCAGCCAGGAGAACGGACAGGGAACCTACAATGAGCAGTTCTTC.

This clonotype was picked up a small number of times. The gene calls are TRBV12-3 or TRBV12-4 and TRBJ2-1, with D uncertain. This CDR3 comprises 14 residues. With 1 base removed from V and 3 bases from J, the gap between germline ends came to 7 bases. The CDR3 DNA reads as TGTGCCAGCAGTTTAGTCACTCGCTACAATGAGCAGTTCTTC. This gives the protein CASSLVTRYNEQFF.

This clonotype was recorded a few times. The V call is TRBV20-1, the J call TRBJ2-5; no firm D call. In germline, CDR1 is DFQATT, CDR2 SNEGSKA (reference sequence). The CDR3 has 13 amino acids. V gave up 0 bases and J gave up 3 bases, with 8 bases separating them. CDR3 residues: CSARDPAEETQYF. The CDR3, as DNA: TGCAGTGCTAGAGATCCCGCCGAAGAGACCCAGTACTTC.

This clonotype was counted a few times. The chain links TRBV27 to TRBJ2-7; D is undetermined. This CDR3 spans 14 amino acids. V was clipped by 6 bases and J by 0 bases, with 12 bases between them. Germline V gene lookup returns CDR1 MNHEY and CDR2 SMNVEV (reference sequence). The CDR3 DNA sequence: TGTGCCAGCAGGCGCTTGCAGAGCTCCTACGAGCAGTACTTC. Translated, it gives CASRRLQSSYEQYF.

The chain is built from TRBV5-5 and TRBJ2-1; 7 nucleotides agree with TRBD1. Germline V gives CDR1 SGHKS, CDR2 YYEKEE (reference sequence). The V segment lost 0 bases and the J segment 4 bases; nucleotides outside the gene matches: 13. The CDR3 spans 18 residues. CDR3 protein: CASSLAPGQALIYNEQFF. As DNA, the CDR3 is TGTGCCAGCAGCTTGGCACCTGGACAGGCGCTTATATACAATGAGCAGTTCTTC.

There are many counts of this clonotype. The chain employs TRBV5-1 and TRBJ2-2; the D gene is possibly TRBD2 (6 bases). The CDR3 has 15 residues. V was clipped by 4 bases and J by 1 base, with 11 bases between them. Germline loops: CDR1 SGHRS, CDR2 YFSETQ. Here the CDR3 reads CASSPPGGNTGELFF. The CDR3 DNA follows: TGCGCCAGCAGCCCGCCCGGGGGGAACACCGGGGAGCTGTTTTTT.

The rearrangement joins TRBV6-5 to TRBJ2-7; possibly TRBD1 for D (6 bases). Germline CDR1 MNHEY, CDR2 SVGAGI. Trimming pared 2 bases from V and 12 bases from J, leaving 17 bases between. The CDR3 runs 13 residues. CDR3 amino acids: CASSYLQGGDWYF. The CDR3 region has the DNA TGTGCCAGCAGTTACCTACAGGGTGGGGATTGGTACTTC.

This clonotype was detected many times. The V gene is TRBV4-1, the J gene TRBJ1-3; unclear D gene. V lost 3 bases and J lost 4, with 7 bases in between. The CDR3 consists of 13 residues. Germline loops: CDR1 MGHRA, CDR2 YSYEKL. Here the CDR3 DNA reads TGCGCCAGCAGCCAGCAGGTCGGAAACACCATATATTTT. Translation: CASSQQVGNTIYF.

This clonotype was detected ten times or more. The chain links TRBV20-1 to TRBJ2-3; TRBD2 matches at 12 bases. Germline V gene data show CDR1 as DFQATT and CDR2 as SNEGSKA (reference sequence). With V trimmed by 3 bases and J by 9 bases, 10 bases remained unmatched. The CDR3 loop spans 15 amino acids. The CDR3: CSARFLAGGSETQYF. The CDR3 DNA sequence: TGCAGTGCTAGGTTCCTAGCGGGAGGGAGTGAGACGCAGTATTTT.